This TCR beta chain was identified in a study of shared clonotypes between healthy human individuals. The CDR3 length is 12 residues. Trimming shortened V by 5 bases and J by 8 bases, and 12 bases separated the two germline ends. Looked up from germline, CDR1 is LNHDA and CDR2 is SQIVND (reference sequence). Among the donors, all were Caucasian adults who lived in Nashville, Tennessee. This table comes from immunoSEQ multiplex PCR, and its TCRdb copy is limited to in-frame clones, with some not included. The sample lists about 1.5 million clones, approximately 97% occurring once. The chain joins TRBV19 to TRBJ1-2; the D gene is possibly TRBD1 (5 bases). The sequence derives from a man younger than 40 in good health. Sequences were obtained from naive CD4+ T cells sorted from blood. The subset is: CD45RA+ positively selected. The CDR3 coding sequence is TGTGCCAGTAGTCCGGGGACGTTGGGCTACACCTTC. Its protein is CASSPGTLGYTF.